Shown below are 19 T cell receptor beta chains from a single sample sequenced in a study of cytomegalovirus exposure and HLA in healthy donors. PCR involved 60 Vbeta and 13 Jbeta primers. Only in-frame clones appear in the TCRdb table, and some are missing; sequencing was by immunoSEQ multiplex PCR. This sample has 80,000 or so clones, with over 65% found just once. Sequencing was done on a sample of PBMCs. Source of these receptors: a man aged 30-40 years in good health and CMV-seropositive.

The chain employs TRBV9 and TRBJ2-5, with TRBD2 matching over 8 bases. The CDR3 has 15 amino acids. The V and J ends lost 3 bases and 5 bases, in that order; junction bases with no gene match: 9. The germline V gene has CDR1 SGDLS and CDR2 YYNGEE. The CDR3 sequence is CASSAPKSGGETQYF. DNA for the CDR3: TGTGCCAGCAGCGCCCCCAAAAGCGGGGGCGAGACCCAGTACTTC.

CDR3 in amino acids: CASSEGDDYEQYF. The CDR3 nucleotides are TGTGCCAGCAGCGAGGGGGACGACTACGAGCAGTACTTC. The chain recombines TRBV9 with TRBJ2-7; weak D call: TRBD1 (6 bases). Trimming took off 3 bases at V and 3 bases at J, with 10 bases between the two ends. The CDR3 runs to 13 residues. Germline CDR1 and CDR2: SGDLS and YYNGEE.

The genes are TRBV30 and TRBJ2-1; D perhaps matches TRBD2 (5 bases). Germline V gene sequence: CDR1 GTSNPN, CDR2 SVGIG (reference sequence). The ends were cut back, 2 bases at V and 0 bases at J, with 8 bases in the middle. The CDR3 loop spans 14 amino acids. Here the CDR3 reads CAWSQRSSYNEQFF. DNA of the CDR3: TGTGCCTGGAGTCAGCGGAGCTCCTACAATGAGCAGTTCTTC.

The rearrangement uses TRBV6-5 and TRBJ1-1; 7 nucleotides align to TRBD1. J lost 0 bases, V lost 6 bases, and 4 bases had no gene match. In germline, CDR1 is MNHEY, CDR2 SVGAGI. The CDR3 loop spans 14 amino acids. The CDR3 DNA sequence: TGTGCCAGCAGATCAGGGGGAATGAACACTGAAGCTTTCTTT. Protein product: CASRSGGMNTEAFF.

This clone was picked up one time. This chain joins TRBV9 and TRBJ1-2; tentatively, D is TRBD1 (6 bases). This CDR3 comprises 15 residues. Germline V gene data show CDR1 as SGDLS and CDR2 as YYNGEE. V dropped 0 bases and J dropped 3 bases, with 12 bases sitting between them. This CDR3 is CASSVDQGSYYGYTF. In DNA, the CDR3 is TGTGCCAGCAGCGTAGATCAGGGGTCTTACTATGGCTACACCTTC.

The chain is built from TRBV5-1 and TRBJ1-3; weak D call: TRBD1 (5 bases). The V gene lost 4 bases and the J gene lost 0 bases, with 14 bases spanning the gap. Germline CDR1 SGHRS, CDR2 YFSETQ. The CDR3 runs 16 residues. CDR3 in DNA: TGCGCCAGCAGCATCGCAGGGTCGAGCTCTGGAAACACCATATATTTT. The encoded protein is CASSIAGSSSGNTIYF. Using reference TRBV5-1 and TRBJ1-3 for the parts outside the CDR3, the full variable domain is KAGVTQTPRYLIKTRGQQVTLSCSPISGHRSVSWYQQTPGQGLQFLFEYFSETQRNKGNFPGRFSGRQFSNSRSEMNVSTLELGDSALYLCASSIAGSSSGNTIYFGEGSWLTVV.

The CDR3 bases are TGTGCCAGTAGAGAGACAGGGGGAAACTATGGCTACACCTTC. Residues: CASRETGGNYGYTF. The chain joins TRBV19 to TRBJ1-2, with 9 nucleotides matching TRBD1. V lost 6 bases to trimming and J lost 2 bases; unmatched junction nucleotides: 4. The CDR3 length is 14 residues. The germline V gene has CDR1 LNHDA and CDR2 SQIVND (reference sequence).

V usage is TRBV5-1 and J usage is TRBJ1-2; TRBD1 matches at 8 bases. J was trimmed by 8 bases and V by 0 bases; bases with no gene match: 9. Germline CDR1 reads SGHRS; CDR2 reads YFSETQ. The CDR3 length is 15 residues. CDR3 bases: TGCGCCAGCAGCTTGGACAGGGGGACGTCGCGGGGCTACACCTTC. It yields the protein CASSLDRGTSRGYTF.

This clone was seen a handful of times. The gene calls are TRBV5-4 and TRBJ2-6, with a weak D call TRBD1 (5 bases). Trimming took off 6 bases at V and 2 bases at J, with 6 bases between the two ends. Germline V lookup: CDR1 SGHNT, CDR2 YYREEE (reference sequence). This CDR3 has 13 amino acids. CDR3 in DNA: TGTGCCAGCAAAGGGGCTGGGGCCAACGTCCTGACTTTC. Amino acids: CASKGAGANVLTF. The whole variable domain, remainder taken from reference TRBV5-4 and TRBJ2-6, is ETGVTQSPTHLIKTRGQQVTLRCSSQSGHNTVSWYQQALGQGPQFIFQYYREEENGRGNFPPRFSGLQFPNYSSELNVNALELDDSALYLCASKGAGANVLTFGAGSRLTVL.

V usage is TRBV14 and J usage is TRBJ2-5, with 11 bases matching TRBD1. V lost 0 bases and J lost 5; bases outside the gene matches: 8. This CDR3 is built from 17 residues. The germline V gene encodes CDR1 SGHDN and CDR2 FVKESK. CDR3 DNA sequence: TGTGCCAGCAGCCAAGAATGGAGGACAGGGGGCATGGAGACCCAGTACTTC. Encoded protein: CASSQEWRTGGMETQYF.

V gene TRBV9 combines with J gene TRBJ1-6; weak D call: TRBD1 (5 bases). Germline V CDR1 and CDR2: SGDLS, YYNGEE. V dropped 6 bases and J dropped 7 bases, with 14 bases sitting between them. This CDR3 is 14 amino acids long. CDR3 nucleotide sequence: TGTGCCAGCAACGGGGGTAATTCCAATTCACCCCTCCACTTT. Its translation is CASNGGNSNSPLHF.

The chain uses TRBV2 and TRBJ2-7; maybe TRBD2 (5 bases). V was trimmed by 7 bases and J by 0 bases, leaving 16 bases between them. This CDR3 has 15 residues. Germline assignment: CDR1 SNHLY and CDR2 FYNNEI. CDR3 nucleotide sequence: TGTGCCAGCACCTCTCAAGGAACTAGCTCCTACGAGCAGTACTTC. This encodes CASTSQGTSSYEQYF.

This rearrangement joins TRBV18 to TRBJ2-7; possible D gene TRBD1, 5 bases. Deletions cut 0 bases from V and 1 base from J, with 16 bases between. Germline V gene data show CDR1 as KGHSH and CDR2 as LQKENI. CDR3 length: 17 residues. The DNA for the CDR3 is TGTGCCAGCTCACCACCAGGCCAGGGAAGAAGGTCCTACGAGCAGTACTTC. It encodes CASSPPGQGRRSYEQYF.

The J gene is TRBJ2-3, the V gene TRBV4-3; D possibly corresponds to TRBD2 (5 bases). In germline, CDR1 is LGHNA, CDR2 YSLEER. The CDR3 runs to 14 residues. V was shortened by 2 bases and J by 1 base, with 7 bases between the two germline ends. The CDR3 DNA sequence: TGCGCCAGCAGCCAAAGGACTGGCACAGATACGCAGTATTTT. It codes for CASSQRTGTDTQYF.

This rearrangement joins TRBV27 to TRBJ2-3, with D possibly being TRBD2 (6 bases). Germline-derived CDR1 and CDR2 are MNHEY and SMNVEV (reference sequence). The V gene lost 6 bases and the J gene lost 2 bases, with 21 bases spanning the gap. This CDR3 is 17 amino acids long. This CDR3 reads CASSTPGTGALTDTQYF. As DNA, the CDR3 is TGTGCCAGCAGCACTCCTGGGACGGGAGCACTCACAGATACGCAGTATTTT.

This clone was counted a few times. The genes are TRBV9 and TRBJ2-3, with 10 bases matching TRBD2. The trim removed 0 bases at V and 4 bases at J, leaving 5 bases unmatched. The CDR3 length is 16 residues. Germline assignment: CDR1 SGDLS and CDR2 YYNGEE. The CDR3 protein is CASSVDPSGSSDTQYF. CDR3 sequence (DNA): TGTGCCAGCAGCGTAGATCCTAGCGGGAGCTCAGATACGCAGTATTTT.

This chain joins TRBV19 and TRBJ2-1, with D possibly matching TRBD2 (6 bases). The ends were cut back, 5 bases at V and 1 base at J, with 15 bases in the middle. Germline loops: CDR1 LNHDA, CDR2 SQIVND (reference sequence). The CDR3 is 16 residues long. Written as DNA, the CDR3 is TGTGCCAGTAGTTCCGGTCTAGCGAATTCCTACAATGAGCAGTTCTTC. Its translation: CASSSGLANSYNEQFF.

This clone was detected a few times. This chain connects TRBV15 to TRBJ2-1; TRBD1 agrees at 8 bases. This CDR3 is built from 14 residues. With V trimmed by 3 bases and J by 6 bases, 4 bases remained unmatched. Germline V gene lookup returns CDR1 LNHNV and CDR2 YYDKDF (reference sequence). In DNA form, the CDR3 reads TGTGCCACCAGCAGCGGACAGGGATTCAATGAGCAGTTCTTC. Translation: CATSSGQGFNEQFF.

The CDR3 protein is CASSPHDSPLHF. The CDR3 bases are TGTGCCAGCAGCCCCCATGATTCACCCCTCCACTTT. The rearrangement uses TRBV9 and TRBJ1-6; D gene uncertain. V dropped 4 bases and J dropped 8 bases, with 7 bases sitting between them. This CDR3 contains 12 residues. The germline CDR1 and CDR2 sequences are SGDLS and YYNGEE.